Below are 28 T cell receptor beta chains sequenced from a single sample in a study of blood T cell repertoires in COVID-19. Using immunoSEQ multiplex PCR, the repertoire was profiled, and TCRdb retains in-frame clones only, with some absent. The data contain a few hundred thousand clones, approximately 90% of them seen just once; the ten biggest clones take up 0.99%. Source material: peripheral blood. The receptors shown here come from a woman aged 40 to 50 who had recovered from COVID-19.

J is TRBJ2-7 and V is TRBV7-8, with 9 bases identical to TRBD2. Germline CDR1 SGHVS, CDR2 FQNEAQ. The CDR3 loop spans 15 amino acids. Unmatched junction bases numbered 10, after V lost 1 base and J lost 9 bases. DNA of the CDR3: TGTGCCAGCAGCTTAGTCGGGACTAGCTCCCTAGGGCAGTACTTC. Encoded protein: CASSLVGTSSLGQYF.

The rearrangement links TRBV18 to TRBJ2-3; TRBD2 matches 7 bases. Germline V gene sequence: CDR1 KGHSH, CDR2 LQKENI. The CDR3 extends over 16 amino acids. Germline trimming cut 3 bases from V and 5 bases from J; bases unmatched to any gene: 11. DNA for the CDR3: TGTGCCAGCTCACCCCAGGGCGCGGGAGTGATAGATACGCAGTATTTT. It translates to CASSPQGAGVIDTQYF. The full variable domain, with the rest looked up from reference TRBV18 and TRBJ2-3, is NAGVMQNPRHLVRRRGQEARLRCSPMKGHSHVYWYRQLPEEGLKFMVYLQKENIIDESGMPKERFSAEFPKEGPSILRIQQVVRGDSAAYFCASSPQGAGVIDTQYFGPGTRLTVL.

This chain joins TRBV28 and TRBJ2-2, with 15 bases fitting TRBD2. Trimming took 5 bases from V and 9 from J; bases not matched to a gene: 4. The CDR3 has 15 amino acids. CDR1 MDHEN and CDR2 SYDVKM come from the germline V gene. CDR3 bases: TGTGCCAGCAGTCACGGACTAGCGGGAGGGAGGGAGCTGTTTTTT. It encodes CASSHGLAGGRELFF. Variable domain in full (rest from reference TRBV28 and TRBJ2-2): DVKVTQSSRYLVKRTGEKVFLECVQDMDHENMFWYRQDPGLGLRLIYFSYDVKMKEKGDIPEGYSVSREKKERFSLILESASTNQTSMYLCASSHGLAGGRELFFGEGSRLTVL.

V and J are TRBV19 and TRBJ1-2; D might be TRBD1 (5 bases). Germline V CDR1 and CDR2: LNHDA, SQIVND (reference sequence). V was clipped by 5 bases and J by 4 bases, with 11 bases between them. CDR3 length equals 13 residues. The DNA of the CDR3 is TGTGCCAGTAGTCCGACAGTTCTCTATGGCTACACCTTC. Encoded protein: CASSPTVLYGYTF.

Written as DNA, the CDR3 is TGCGCCAGCAGCTTGGGCAGCGAGGGCGGGGAGCTGTTTTTT. This codes for CASSLGSEGGELFF. The V call is TRBV5-1, the J call TRBJ2-2; weak D call: TRBD2 (5 bases). V shed 0 bases and J shed 7 bases, with 10 bases lying between them. This CDR3 has 14 amino acids. Germline V gene sequence: CDR1 SGHRS, CDR2 YFSETQ. Based on the CDR3 plus reference TRBV5-1 and TRBJ2-2, the full variable domain is KAGVTQTPRYLIKTRGQQVTLSCSPISGHRSVSWYQQTPGQGLQFLFEYFSETQRNKGNFPGRFSGRQFSNSRSEMNVSTLELGDSALYLCASSLGSEGGELFFGEGSRLTVL.

This chain joins TRBV29-1 and TRBJ2-1; TRBD2 agrees at 15 bases. Germline CDR1 SQVTM, CDR2 ANQGSEA. The CDR3 contains 13 residues. The V segment lost 6 bases and the J segment 7 bases; nucleotides outside the gene matches: 1. The DNA of the CDR3 is TGCAGCGTCGGACTAGCGGGAGGGAATGAGCAGTTCTTC. Translation: CSVGLAGGNEQFF.

This chain connects TRBV25-1 to TRBJ1-4, with D unclear. Germline CDR1 is MGHDK and CDR2 is SYGVNS. V lost 4 bases and J 5 bases, leaving 5 bases between the germline ends. There are 12 residues in the CDR3. The CDR3 is CASSVGNEKLFF. CDR3 sequence (DNA): TGTGCCAGCAGTGTCGGGAATGAAAAACTGTTTTTT.

V is TRBV27 and J is TRBJ1-1, with D maybe TRBD1 (6 bases). CDR1 and CDR2 from the germline V gene are MNHEY and SMNVEV (reference sequence). The CDR3 length is 14 residues. The V end lost 3 bases, the J end lost 9 bases, and 17 bases lay between the germline ends. The CDR3 reads CASSFGRTGTKAFF. CDR3 DNA sequence: TGTGCCAGCAGTTTTGGGAGAACCGGGACAAAAGCTTTCTTT.

The V and J genes are TRBV20-1 and TRBJ1-2; no definite D call. V was clipped by 3 bases and J by 0 bases, with 11 bases between them. The germline gives CDR1 DFQATT, CDR2 SNEGSKA (reference sequence). This CDR3 has 14 amino acids. The CDR3: CSASGTTTNYGYTF. The CDR3 DNA is TGCAGTGCTAGTGGCACGACTACTAACTATGGCTACACCTTC.

In its sample, this clone was seen a few times. This rearrangement joins TRBV11-2 to TRBJ1-1; D ambiguous. The CDR3 is made up of 13 amino acids. Germline V lookup: CDR1 SGHAT, CDR2 FQNNGV. The V end was cut by 6 bases, the J end by 0 bases, with 8 bases between. CDR3 coding DNA: TGTGCCAGCAGAAACAGCCTGAACACTGAAGCTTTCTTT. Protein product: CASRNSLNTEAFF.

This rearrangement joins TRBV10-3 to TRBJ1-2; TRBD1 matches 7 bases. The CDR3 is 14 residues long. Per the germline V gene, CDR1 is ENHRY and CDR2 is SYGVKD. Trimming took 8 bases from V and 13 from J; bases not matched to a gene: 19. The CDR3: CAIAPGTAGPSCTF. The CDR3, as DNA: TGTGCCATCGCGCCGGGGACAGCGGGTCCATCTTGCACCTTC.

The V and J genes are TRBV10-1 and TRBJ2-7; D not resolved. The germline gives CDR1 WNHNN, CDR2 SYGVQD (reference sequence). The CDR3 runs 12 residues. With 6 bases removed from V and 2 bases from J, the gap between germline ends came to 8 bases. The CDR3 nucleotides read TGCGCCAGCAGGGCAGGAACCTACGAGCAGTACGTC. Amino acid sequence: CASRAGTYEQYV.

V usage is TRBV4-3 and J usage is TRBJ2-7, with D possibly TRBD2 on 5 matching bases. V was trimmed by 2 bases and J by 3 bases, leaving 20 bases between them. This CDR3 spans 17 amino acids. Germline V gene lookup returns CDR1 LGHNA and CDR2 YSLEER. CDR3 sequence (DNA): TGCGCCAGCAGCCAACCCCTGCGGGCGCCGAGGAACTACGAGCAGTACGTC. This gives the protein CASSQPLRAPRNYEQYV.

The chain uses TRBV6-5 and TRBJ1-2; TRBD1 matches 9 bases. CDR1 is MNHEY, CDR2 SVGAGI, per germline. The ends lost 6 bases at V and 2 bases at J; junction bases unmatched: 4. This CDR3 region has 14 residues. CDR3 region: CASRSGTGNYGYTF. CDR3 sequence (DNA): TGTGCCAGCAGGTCCGGGACAGGGAACTATGGCTACACCTTC.

The chain is built from TRBV3-1 (or the pseudogene TRBV3-2) and TRBJ1-6; D perhaps matches TRBD1 (5 bases). The CDR3 spans 16 residues. Trimming pared 4 bases from V and 1 base from J, leaving 11 bases between. CDR1 and CDR2 (germline): LGHDT, YNNKEL (reference sequence). In DNA, the CDR3 is TGTGCCAGCAGCCCGCGGGACCATTCCTATAATTCACCCCTCCACTTT. Protein: CASSPRDHSYNSPLHF.

The CDR3 DNA is TGTGCCAGTAGTATAGGAGATAGTGGCGGGGATCGGCAGTTCTTC. This gives the protein CASSIGDSGGDRQFF. V and J are TRBV19 and TRBJ2-1, with D maybe TRBD2 (6 bases). This CDR3 has 15 residues. V lost 1 base and J lost 12, with 19 bases in between. Germline-derived CDR1 and CDR2 are LNHDA and SQIVND (reference sequence).

The chain is built from TRBV11-2 and TRBJ2-7, with D tentatively TRBD1 (7 bases). Germline CDR1 and CDR2: SGHAT and FQNNGV. This CDR3 region has 14 residues. The germline V and J ends were trimmed by 6 bases and 3 bases, with 15 bases remaining between them. The CDR3, as DNA: TGTGCCAGCAGGTTACCAGGGGGGAGCTACGAGCAGTACTTC. Protein sequence: CASRLPGGSYEQYF.

This clone was counted a few times. The V gene is TRBV19, the J gene TRBJ2-1; 11 positions match TRBD2. V shed 7 bases and J 6 bases; nucleotides not matched to a gene: 8. This CDR3 is 15 amino acids long. Germline CDR1 reads LNHDA; CDR2 reads SQIVND (reference sequence). Here the CDR3 DNA reads TGTGCCAGTAAAATAGCGGGAGGGCCCGGCAATGAGCAGTTCTTC. This codes for CASKIAGGPGNEQFF.

The chain carries TRBV5-4 and TRBJ2-3; 14 positions agree with TRBD2. V lost 3 bases and J lost 4; bases outside the gene matches: 7. The CDR3 is 17 residues long. Germline lookup yields CDR1 SGHNT and CDR2 YYREEE (reference sequence). The CDR3 protein is CASSSRLAGGGADTQYF. The DNA of the CDR3 is TGTGCCAGCAGCTCAAGACTAGCGGGAGGGGGGGCAGATACGCAGTATTTT.

V and J are TRBV9 and TRBJ1-1; maybe TRBD1 (5 bases). Looked up from germline, CDR1 is SGDLS and CDR2 is YYNGEE. V lost 3 bases, J lost 0 bases, and 9 bases lay in between. The CDR3 totals 14 residues. The CDR3 nucleotides read TGTGCCAGCAGCGCCCAGACAGTGAACACTGAAGCTTTCTTT. It codes for CASSAQTVNTEAFF. Full variable domain (outside the CDR3, taken from reference TRBV9 and TRBJ1-1): DSGVTQTPKHLITATGQRVTLRCSPRSGDLSVYWYQQSLDQGLQFLIQYYNGEERAKGNILERFSAQQFPDLHSELNLSSLELGDSALYFCASSAQTVNTEAFFGQGTRLTVV.

The chain employs TRBV7-6 and TRBJ2-5, with D possibly being TRBD1 (6 bases). The CDR3 contains 15 residues. Trimming shortened V by 5 bases and J by 1 base, and 14 bases separated the two germline ends. The germline CDR1 and CDR2 sequences are SGHVS and FNYEAQ. The CDR3 loop reads CASSPGRQAQETQYF. The CDR3 bases are TGTGCCAGCAGCCCCGGCCGACAGGCCCAAGAGACCCAGTACTTC. Filled out from reference TRBV7-6 and TRBJ2-5, the complete variable domain reads GAGVSQSPRYKVTKRGQDVALRCDPISGHVSLYWYRQALGQGPEFLTYFNYEAQQDKSGLPNDRFSAERPEGSISTLTIQRTEQRDSAMYRCASSPGRQAQETQYFGPGTRLLVL.

This clone was detected once. The chain carries TRBV4-3 and TRBJ2-1, with 9 bases that match TRBD2. CDR3 size: 13 residues. V trimming: 1 base; J trimming: 10 bases; junction bases outside the gene matches: 2. Germline CDR1 is LGHNA and CDR2 is YSLEER. CDR3 in amino acids: CASSQGLAGEQFF. CDR3 bases: TGCGCCAGCAGCCAAGGGCTAGCGGGAGAGCAGTTCTTC.

This chain joins TRBV2 and TRBJ2-1, with TRBD2 matching over 8 bases. Germline trimming cut 8 bases from V and 6 bases from J; bases unmatched to any gene: 12. CDR3 length: 15 residues. Germline V CDR1 and CDR2: SNHLY, FYNNEI. Written as DNA, the CDR3 is TGTGCCAGCCGGGTTCGGGGGGGTCTGGGCAATGAGCAGTTCTTC. Residues: CASRVRGGLGNEQFF. The full variable domain, in which reference TRBV2 and TRBJ2-1 provide the parts outside the CDR3, is EPEVTQTPSHQVTQMGQEVILRCVPISNHLYFYWYRQILGQKVEFLVSFYNNEISEKSEIFDDQFSVERPDGSNFTLKIRSTKLEDSAMYFCASRVRGGLGNEQFFGPGTRLTVL.

The genes are TRBV27 and TRBJ1-1, with 7 bases that match TRBD1. J gave up 4 bases and V 5 bases, and 10 bases lay outside the gene matches. Germline V CDR1 and CDR2: MNHEY, SMNVEV (reference sequence). The CDR3 length is 15 residues. The CDR3 nucleotides are TGTGCCAGCAGTCAAGCAGGGGGGTTGGGCACTGAAGCTTTCTTT. It is translated as CASSQAGGLGTEAFF.

This clone occurred many times. CDR3 DNA: TGTGCCAGCAGCGGGACAGCGGACACCGGGGAGCTGTTTTTT. Its translation: CASSGTADTGELFF. The rearrangement links TRBV6-5 to TRBJ2-2; 7 bases map to TRBD1. CDR1 and CDR2 (germline): MNHEY, SVGAGI. The junction had 4 bases not matched to a gene; V was cut back by 6 bases and J by 3 bases. The CDR3 extends over 14 amino acids.

This clone was observed once. The CDR3 reads CASSPGGLPGDTQYF. The CDR3 DNA follows: TGTGCCAGCAGCCCGGGGGGACTACCGGGGGATACGCAGTATTTT. This chain links TRBV7-2 with TRBJ2-3; 7 bases are a match to TRBD2. J was trimmed by 6 bases and V by 5 bases; bases with no gene match: 11. Per the germline V gene, CDR1 is SGHTA and CDR2 is FQGNSA. The CDR3 covers 15 residues.

The chain uses TRBV7-9 and TRBJ1-2; no clear D gene. The CDR3 runs to 15 residues. Germline lookup yields CDR1 SEHNR and CDR2 FQNEAQ (reference sequence). V was cut by 1 base and J by 4 bases, with 13 bases left in between. In DNA, the CDR3 is TGTGCCAGCAGCTTAGGGTCCGGGGAGGGCTATGGCTACACCTTC. Residues: CASSLGSGEGYGYTF.

CDR3 sequence reads: CSVGTGRNYGYTF. The CDR3 region has the DNA TGCAGCGTTGGGACAGGAAGAAACTATGGCTACACCTTC. The V gene is TRBV29-1, the J gene TRBJ1-2; 7 bases are a match to TRBD1. The CDR3 loop spans 13 amino acids. The V segment lost 4 bases and the J segment 2 bases; nucleotides outside the gene matches: 4. The germline V gene encodes CDR1 SQVTM and CDR2 ANQGSEA.